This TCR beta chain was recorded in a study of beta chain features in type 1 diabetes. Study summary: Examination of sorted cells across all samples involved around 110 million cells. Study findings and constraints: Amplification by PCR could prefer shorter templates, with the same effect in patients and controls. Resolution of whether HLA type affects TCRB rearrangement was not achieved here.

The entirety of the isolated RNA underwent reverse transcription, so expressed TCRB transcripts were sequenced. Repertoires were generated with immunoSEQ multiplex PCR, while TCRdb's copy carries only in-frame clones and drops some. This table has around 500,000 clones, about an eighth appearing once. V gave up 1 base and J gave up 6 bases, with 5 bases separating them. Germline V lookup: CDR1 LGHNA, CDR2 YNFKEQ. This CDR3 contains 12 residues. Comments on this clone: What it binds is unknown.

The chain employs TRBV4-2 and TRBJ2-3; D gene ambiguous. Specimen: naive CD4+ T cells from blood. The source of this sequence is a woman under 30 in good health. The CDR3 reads CASSQGLDTQYF. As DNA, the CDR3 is TGTGCCAGCAGCCAAGGTCTGGATACGCAGTATTTT.